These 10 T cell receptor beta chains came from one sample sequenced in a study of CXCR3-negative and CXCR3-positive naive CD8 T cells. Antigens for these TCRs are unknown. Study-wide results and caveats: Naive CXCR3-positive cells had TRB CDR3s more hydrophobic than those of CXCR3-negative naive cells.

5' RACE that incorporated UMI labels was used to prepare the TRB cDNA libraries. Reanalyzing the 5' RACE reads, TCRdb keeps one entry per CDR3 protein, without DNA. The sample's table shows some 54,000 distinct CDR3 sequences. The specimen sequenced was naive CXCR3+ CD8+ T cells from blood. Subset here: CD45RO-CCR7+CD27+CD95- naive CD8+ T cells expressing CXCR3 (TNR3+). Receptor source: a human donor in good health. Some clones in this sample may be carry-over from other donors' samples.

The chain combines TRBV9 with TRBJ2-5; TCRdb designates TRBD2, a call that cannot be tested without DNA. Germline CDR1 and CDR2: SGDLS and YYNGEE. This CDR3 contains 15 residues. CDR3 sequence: CASSPTRTSGETQYF.

CDR3 region: CASSQPGADNGYTF. The chain couples TRBV4-2 to TRBJ1-2; TCRdb reports TRBD1, a call that lacks DNA to check it against. The CDR3 totals 14 residues. From germline, CDR1 is LGHNA and CDR2 YNFKEQ.

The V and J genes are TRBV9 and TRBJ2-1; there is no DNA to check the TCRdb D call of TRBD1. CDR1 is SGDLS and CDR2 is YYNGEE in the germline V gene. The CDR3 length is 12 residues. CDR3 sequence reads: CASSRQGGEQFF.

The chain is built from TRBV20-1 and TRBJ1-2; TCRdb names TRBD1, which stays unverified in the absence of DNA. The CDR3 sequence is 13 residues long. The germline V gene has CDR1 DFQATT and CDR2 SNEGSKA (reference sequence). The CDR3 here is CSAEQGDNYGYTF.

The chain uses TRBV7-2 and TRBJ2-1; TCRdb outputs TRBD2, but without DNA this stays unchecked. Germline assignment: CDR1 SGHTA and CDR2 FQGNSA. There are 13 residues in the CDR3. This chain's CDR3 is CASSQAGGNEQFF.

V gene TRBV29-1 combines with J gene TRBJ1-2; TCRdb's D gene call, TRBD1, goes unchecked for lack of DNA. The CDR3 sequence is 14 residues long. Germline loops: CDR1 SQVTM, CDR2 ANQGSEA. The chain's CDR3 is CSAESRGRNYGYTF.

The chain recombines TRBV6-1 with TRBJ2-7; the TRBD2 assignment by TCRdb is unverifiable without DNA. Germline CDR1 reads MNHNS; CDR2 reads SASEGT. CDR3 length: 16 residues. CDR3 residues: CASSEPRRQRVDEQYF.

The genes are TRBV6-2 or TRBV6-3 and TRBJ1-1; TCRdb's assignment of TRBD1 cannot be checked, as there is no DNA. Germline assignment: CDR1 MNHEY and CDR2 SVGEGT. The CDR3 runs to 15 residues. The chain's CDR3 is CASSDLRQSNTEAFF.

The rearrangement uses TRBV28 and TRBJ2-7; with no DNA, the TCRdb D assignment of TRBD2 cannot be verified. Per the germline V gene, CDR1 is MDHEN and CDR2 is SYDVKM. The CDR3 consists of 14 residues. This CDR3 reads CASCSRTTAARQYF.

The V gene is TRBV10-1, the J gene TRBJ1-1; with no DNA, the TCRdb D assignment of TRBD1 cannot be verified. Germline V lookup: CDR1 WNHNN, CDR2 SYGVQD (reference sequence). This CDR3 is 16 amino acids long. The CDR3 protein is CASSEFPGGENTEAFF.